This TCR beta chain was captured in a study of response to subunit inactivated influenza vaccine. This clonotype was seen more than once but under ten times. MiXCR, run by TCRdb on the RT-PCR reads, gives a single entry per CDR3 protein. The sample yields about 170,000 distinct CDR3 sequences, more than 10% seen once. J was trimmed by 3 bases and V by 4 bases; bases with no gene match: 7. This CDR3 is 16 amino acids long. The germline V gene encodes CDR1 KGHDR and CDR2 SFDVKD. These data are also associated with another study on T cells expressing NK-cell markers. That paper states: Production of TCR beta cDNA relied on 5'RACE template switching with UMIs.

The genes are TRBV24-1 and TRBJ2-5; 10 bases match TRBD2. This TCR was recovered from a man between 45 and 60 years old who received an inactivated influenza vaccine. Sequencing was performed on CD8+ T cells sorted from PBMCs, taken about 12 days after vaccination. As DNA, the CDR3 is TGTGCCACCAGTGACTACGGGACTAGCGCCGAAGAGACCCAGTACTTC. Its protein product is CATSDYGTSAEETQYF.